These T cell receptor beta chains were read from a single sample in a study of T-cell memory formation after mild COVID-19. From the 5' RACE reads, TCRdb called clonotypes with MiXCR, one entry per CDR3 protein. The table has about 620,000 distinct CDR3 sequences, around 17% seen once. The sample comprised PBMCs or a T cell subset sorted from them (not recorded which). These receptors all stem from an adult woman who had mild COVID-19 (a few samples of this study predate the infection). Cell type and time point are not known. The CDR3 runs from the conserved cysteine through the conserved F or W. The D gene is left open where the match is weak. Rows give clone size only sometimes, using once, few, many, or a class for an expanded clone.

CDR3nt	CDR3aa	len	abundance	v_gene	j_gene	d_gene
TGTGCCAGCAGTTACCCGAATACGTACCAAGAGACCCAGTACTTC	CASSYPNTYQETQYF	15	few	TRBV6-2/TRBV6-3	TRBJ2-5	NA
TGCGCCAGCAGCCCTCCCCTAGGTTTAACGCAGTATTTT	CASSPPLGLTQYF	13	few	TRBV4-1	TRBJ2-3	NA
TGTGCCAGCACCTTCCTCCGAAAGCAGTACTTC	CASTFLRKQYF	11	few	TRBV25-1	TRBJ2-7	NA
TGTGCCAGCAGTTACTCGGGGCTAGCGGGAGGTCCTAAAATTTACAATGAGCAGTTCTTC	CASSYSGLAGGPKIYNEQFF	20	few	TRBV6-2/TRBV6-3	TRBJ2-1	TRBD2
TGTGCCAGCGCCGGGGGCTGGCAGCCCCAGCATTTT	CASAGGWQPQHF	12	few	TRBV21-1	TRBJ1-5	NA
TGTGCCAGCAGCCTTCAGAGACGGTCCCAGAACACCGGGGAGCTGTTTTTT	CASSLQRRSQNTGELFF	17	NA	TRBV9	TRBJ2-2	NA
TGTGCCAGTAGTAGGACTAGCGGGGGGGCAAGCACCGGGGAGCTGTTTTTT	CASSRTSGGASTGELFF	17	many	TRBV19	TRBJ2-2	TRBD2
TGCAGTGCTAGGACACGGGGGGCCATATTTTACAATGAGCAGTTCTTC	CSARTRGAIFYNEQFF	16	NA	TRBV20-1	TRBJ2-1	NA
TGTGCCACCAGTGATTCCCCGTGGAATGGCTACACCTTC	CATSDSPWNGYTF	13	NA	TRBV24-1	TRBJ1-2	NA
TGTGCCTGGTCGGGACAGGGCGGTCAGCCCCAGCATTTT	CAWSGQGGQPQHF	13	many	TRBV30	TRBJ1-5	TRBD1
TGTGCCAGCAGAGACCACGGGGGGCAGAGCTATGGCTACACCTTC	CASRDHGGQSYGYTF	15	few	TRBV28	TRBJ1-2	NA
TGTGCCATCAGGGCTAGCGGGAGTAGCAATGAGCAGTTCTTC	CAIRASGSSNEQFF	14	NA	TRBV10-3	TRBJ2-1	TRBD2
TGTGCCAGCAGCTTAGTTAGAACTAGGGACAGGGACACCGGGGAGCTGTTTTTT	CASSLVRTRDRDTGELFF	18	NA	TRBV11-2	TRBJ2-2	TRBD1
TGTGCCAGCAGCTTGGGCGGGACAGGCCGAGCTTTCTTT	CASSLGGTGRAFF	13	NA	TRBV5-4	TRBJ1-1	TRBD1
TGTGCCAGCAGCACCGGACTAGCGGTCTACAATGAGCAGTTCTTC	CASSTGLAVYNEQFF	15	NA	TRBV9	TRBJ2-1	TRBD2
TGTGCCAGCAGCTTAACGCAGTACTCTGGGGCCAACGTCCTGACTTTC	CASSLTQYSGANVLTF	16	many	TRBV7-3	TRBJ2-6	NA
TGTGCCAGCCTATCCCGGTCCGGGACAGGCTTCCTGGAGCAGTACTTC	CASLSRSGTGFLEQYF	16	few	TRBV28	TRBJ2-7	TRBD1
TGCAGTGCTAGAGAGGCTTTCTTT	CSAREAFF	8	few	TRBV20-1	TRBJ1-1	NA
TGTGCCAGCAGCGTAGCTACAGGGTCCTACTCTGGGGCCAACGTCCTGACTTTC	CASSVATGSYSGANVLTF	18	NA	TRBV9	TRBJ2-6	NA
TGTGCCAGCAGCTTTTCGGCAAAGACTAGCGGTAATTTAGAGCAGTTCTTC	CASSFSAKTSGNLEQFF	17	NA	TRBV7-9	TRBJ2-1	TRBD2
TGCGCCAGCAGCCCAGGGGGCGGGAATACTGAAGCTTTCTTT	CASSPGGGNTEAFF	14	many	TRBV13	TRBJ1-1	TRBD1
TGTGCCAGCAGCCAAGATGAGGGACAGGGAGTCTACGAGCAGTACTTC	CASSQDEGQGVYEQYF	16	NA	TRBV3-1	TRBJ2-7	TRBD1
TGCGCCAGCTCGGTAGGTGACGACCCTCACTACGAGCAGTACTTC	CASSVGDDPHYEQYF	15	few	TRBV5-1	TRBJ2-7	NA
TGTGCCAGCAGTTTTCATGGGACAGGGGGTTACGAGCAGTACTTC	CASSFHGTGGYEQYF	15	NA	TRBV12-3/TRBV12-4	TRBJ2-7	TRBD1
TGTGCCACCCAAACAGCGACACCCGTTAGCACAGATACGCAGTATTTT	CATQTATPVSTDTQYF	16	few	TRBV7-3	TRBJ2-3	NA
TGTGCCAGCCGCGACAGGGCGAGCTCCTACGAGCAGTACTTC	CASRDRASSYEQYF	14	NA	TRBV19	TRBJ2-7	TRBD1
TGTGCCAGCAGCTTTATAAGCGGGAGTCCGGGACGGCAGTACTTC	CASSFISGSPGRQYF	15	NA	TRBV7-2	TRBJ2-7	TRBD2
TGTGCCACCAGCAGAGATGTGGGAAGGGGTAGCCAGCAGTTCTTC	CATSRDVGRGSQQFF	15	NA	TRBV15	TRBJ2-1	NA
TGCGCCAGCAGCCAAGGTGTAGGGGGCTTGGAGACCCAGTACTTC	CASSQGVGGLETQYF	15	NA	TRBV4-1	TRBJ2-5	TRBD1
TGCAGTGCTAGACCGAAATCCGGACGGCTAAATGAAAAACTGTTTTTT	CSARPKSGRLNEKLFF	16	NA	TRBV20-1	TRBJ1-4	NA
TGTGCCAGCAGCTCAGACATCACCGGGGAGCTGTTTTTT	CASSSDITGELFF	13	NA	TRBV7-8	TRBJ2-2	NA
TGTGCCAGCTCACCACCCCTCGATACGCAGTATTTT	CASSPPLDTQYF	12	few	TRBV18	TRBJ2-3	NA
TGTGCCATCGGATTGGGTCTAGCGGGACAGAATGAGCAGTTCTTC	CAIGLGLAGQNEQFF	15	few	TRBV10-3	TRBJ2-1	TRBD2
TGCGCCAGCAGCCAAGTAGGCTGGGCGTCGGGCTACACCTTC	CASSQVGWASGYTF	14	NA	TRBV4-1	TRBJ1-2	NA
TGCGCCAGCAGCCAAGATCATGCAGAGAGCTCCTACGAGCAGTACTTC	CASSQDHAESSYEQYF	16	few	TRBV4-1	TRBJ2-7	NA